The entry that follows covers one T cell receptor beta chain sequence. The sample originates from a study of blood T cell repertoires in COVID-19. As for the study in general: The analysed material was cDNA or gDNA that came from T cells, B-cell-depleted T cells, or PBMCs.

The CDR3 spans 17 residues. Trimming at V came to 3 bases and at J to 3 bases, leaving 11 bases not matched to a gene. Germline assignment: CDR1 SGDLS and CDR2 YYNGEE. TCRdb's copy holds only in-frame clones and misses some; the assay was immunoSEQ multiplex PCR. This table holds 390,000 or so clones, around 89% found once. Sequenced input: peripheral blood. The chain uses TRBV9 and TRBJ1-2, with 10 bases fitting TRBD1. The TCR originated in a man younger than 30 with active or convalescent COVID-19. CDR3 amino acids: CASSAPTGGGNHYGYTF. The CDR3 DNA reads TGTGCCAGCAGCGCACCGACAGGGGGCGGAAATCACTATGGCTACACCTTC.